This entry lists 27 T cell receptor beta chains sequenced from one sample in a study of response to subunit inactivated influenza vaccine. A single record per CDR3 protein comes from TCRdb applying MiXCR to the RT-PCR reads. In the table there are approximately 500,000 distinct CDR3 sequences, roughly a quarter of which are singletons. This same sample was also taken into another study, of T cells expressing NK-cell markers. That source adds: Scientists made TCR beta cDNA using 5'RACE template switching with UMIs.

The sequenced sample was CD4+ T cells sorted from PBMCs, obtained about 13 days after vaccination. These receptors came from a man aged 45-65 years who received an inactivated influenza vaccine.

This chain links TRBV2 with TRBJ1-1; 10 bases align to TRBD1. Germline V CDR1 and CDR2: SNHLY, FYNNEI. The CDR3 is made up of 16 amino acids. Losses at the gene ends were 6 bases for V and 5 bases for J; bases not matched to a gene: 12. CDR3 coding DNA: TGTGCCAGCAGAGATGACAGGGGGCAAGGGTGGACTGAAGCTTTCTTT. Amino acid sequence: CASRDDRGQGWTEAFF.

V usage is TRBV12-3 or TRBV12-4 and J usage is TRBJ1-3; weak D call: TRBD1 (5 bases). Deletions cut 6 bases from V and 15 bases from J, with 21 bases between. This CDR3 comprises 13 residues. The DNA for the CDR3 is TGTGCCAGCAGCTCGGACGGATTTGGGACTCCATATTTT. It yields the protein CASSSDGFGTPYF.

This sequence joins TRBV6-6 and TRBJ2-2, with TRBD2 identical over 11 bases. Trimming removed 2 bases from V and 4 bases from J; junction bases left unmatched: 0. Looked up from germline, CDR1 is MNHNY and CDR2 is SVGAGI (reference sequence). The CDR3 extends over 15 amino acids. The CDR3 region is CASSYGLAGTGELFF. CDR3 sequence (DNA): TGTGCCAGCAGTTACGGACTAGCGGGCACCGGGGAGCTGTTTTTT.

This clonotype has just a few counts. The chain is built from TRBV12-3 or TRBV12-4 and TRBJ2-5, with D tentatively TRBD2 (7 bases). Trimming took 7 bases from V and 3 from J, leaving 24 bases between them. The CDR3 extends over 17 amino acids. The CDR3 DNA sequence: TGTGCCAGCACCAAGGGGGTCAGCGGGAAGATCAAAGAGACCCAGTACTTC. Its translation: CASTKGVSGKIKETQYF.

The chain uses TRBV5-5 and TRBJ2-2; D may be TRBD1 (5 bases). CDR3 length: 16 residues. V was clipped by 0 bases and J by 1 base, with 10 bases between them. Germline V gene lookup returns CDR1 SGHKS and CDR2 YYEKEE (reference sequence). The CDR3: CASSLARQGNTGELFF. The CDR3 DNA reads TGTGCCAGCAGCTTGGCACGCCAGGGGAACACCGGGGAGCTGTTTTTT.

This clonotype was counted between two and nine times. The chain couples TRBV29-1 to TRBJ2-7; possibly TRBD1 or TRBD2 for D (6 bases each). This CDR3 has 12 residues. CDR1 and CDR2 (germline): SQVTM, ANQGSEA. Trimming shortened V by 7 bases and J by 1 base, and 11 bases separated the two germline ends. CDR3 in amino acids: CSGRDNSYEQYF. DNA of the CDR3: TGCAGCGGGCGGGACAATTCCTACGAGCAGTACTTC.

The chain recombines TRBV4-2 with TRBJ2-7; no clear D gene. The V end lost 1 base, the J end lost 6 bases, and 10 bases lay between the germline ends. The CDR3 is 13 residues long. Germline-derived CDR1 and CDR2 are LGHNA and YNFKEQ. CDR3 DNA sequence: TGTGCCAGCAGCCAAGGGCTGGTCGCCGAGCAGTACTTC. It translates to CASSQGLVAEQYF.

This chain connects TRBV3-1 to TRBJ1-6, with a weak D call TRBD1 (5 bases). This CDR3 has 15 residues. Germline CDR1 LGHDT, CDR2 YNNKEL (reference sequence). The V and J ends lost 4 bases and 7 bases respectively, with 14 bases between them. This chain's CDR3 is CASSPSGTTNSPLHF. CDR3 in DNA: TGTGCCAGCAGCCCCTCCGGGACCACAAATTCACCCCTCCACTTT.

The rearrangement links TRBV28 to TRBJ2-5; no clear D. The CDR3 extends over 17 amino acids. CDR1 and CDR2 from the germline V gene are MDHEN and SYDVKM. The V and J ends lost 7 bases and 0 bases respectively, with 21 bases between them. The CDR3 here is CASNHVGDSAYQETQYF. Written as DNA, the CDR3 is TGTGCCAGCAACCACGTGGGCGACTCAGCGTACCAAGAGACCCAGTACTTC.

This clonotype was seen more than once but under ten times. The rearrangement uses TRBV28 and TRBJ2-2, with 9 bases aligning to TRBD2. CDR3 length: 14 amino acids. The junction had 0 bases not matched to a gene; V was cut back by 3 bases and J by 4 bases. Germline V gene lookup returns CDR1 MDHEN and CDR2 SYDVKM. In nucleotides, the CDR3 is TGTGCCAGCAGTTTGACTAGCGGCACCGGGGAGCTGTTTTTT. It encodes CASSLTSGTGELFF. The entire variable domain, with the rest obtained from reference TRBV28 and TRBJ2-2, is as follows: DVKVTQSSRYLVKRTGEKVFLECVQDMDHENMFWYRQDPGLGLRLIYFSYDVKMKEKGDIPEGYSVSREKKERFSLILESASTNQTSMYLCASSLTSGTGELFFGEGSRLTVL.

This clonotype was counted only a few times. The chain joins TRBV28 to TRBJ2-3; 7 bases line up with TRBD2. The CDR3 extends over 14 amino acids. Germline V gene sequence: CDR1 MDHEN, CDR2 SYDVKM. Trimming took 8 bases from V and 1 from J; bases not matched to a gene: 6. The CDR3 sequence is CASLSLAGTDTQYF. CDR3 in DNA: TGTGCCAGCCTTAGTCTAGCGGGCACAGATACGCAGTATTTT.

This clonotype was counted ten times or more. The V gene is TRBV20-1, the J gene TRBJ2-1, with D uncertain. Germline V gene lookup returns CDR1 DFQATT and CDR2 SNEGSKA (reference sequence). The CDR3 sequence is 12 residues long. Trimming removed 3 bases at V and 4 bases at J, with 7 bases between. CDR3 DNA: TGCAGTGCTAGTTACGGATACAATGAGCAGTTCTTC. Residues: CSASYGYNEQFF.

This clonotype was found a few times. This sequence joins TRBV28 and TRBJ2-3, with TRBD2 matching over 8 bases. This CDR3 spans 16 amino acids. Looked up from germline, CDR1 is MDHEN and CDR2 is SYDVKM. The junction had 4 bases not matched to a gene; V was cut back by 1 base and J by 1 base. The CDR3 reads CASSLFQTSGTDTQYF. As DNA, the CDR3 is TGTGCCAGCAGTTTATTTCAGACTAGCGGCACAGATACGCAGTATTTT.

There are a few counts of this clonotype. V gene TRBV7-2 combines with J gene TRBJ1-1; D ambiguous. With 5 bases removed from V and 0 bases from J, the gap between germline ends came to 10 bases. Germline loops: CDR1 SGHTA, CDR2 FQGNSA. The CDR3 loop spans 14 amino acids. The CDR3 nucleotides read TGTGCCAGCAGCCCACAGTATTTGAACACTGAAGCTTTCTTT. Translation gives CASSPQYLNTEAFF.

In DNA form, the CDR3 reads TGTGCCAGCTCGGACGGGGGCTACACCTTC. Its translation: CASSDGGYTF. V is TRBV28 and J is TRBJ1-2, with unresolved D. Trimming left V 8 bases short and J 8 bases short, with 9 bases between. CDR3 length equals 10 residues. Looked up from germline, CDR1 is MDHEN and CDR2 is SYDVKM.

CDR3 nucleotides: TGTGCCAGCAGCTTAGGCCCGGTAAGGGACTATCAGCCCCAGCATTTT. Its translation: CASSLGPVRDYQPQHF. This sequence joins TRBV11-2 and TRBJ1-5; D is possibly TRBD1 (5 bases). The germline V and J ends were trimmed by 1 base and 5 bases, with 15 bases remaining between them. The CDR3 runs to 16 residues. CDR1 is SGHAT and CDR2 is FQNNGV in the germline V gene.

The V call is TRBV28, the J call TRBJ2-5; 10 bases are shared with TRBD1. Trimming took 11 bases from V and 2 from J; bases not matched to a gene: 5. Germline loops: CDR1 MDHEN, CDR2 SYDVKM. This CDR3 spans 13 amino acids. The CDR3 nucleotides are TGTGCCTCCGGGACAGGGGATCAAGAGACCCAGTACTTC. This gives the protein CASGTGDQETQYF. Full variable domain (outside the CDR3, taken from reference TRBV28 and TRBJ2-5): DVKVTQSSRYLVKRTGEKVFLECVQDMDHENMFWYRQDPGLGLRLIYFSYDVKMKEKGDIPEGYSVSREKKERFSLILESASTNQTSMYLCASGTGDQETQYFGPGTRLLVL.

CDR3 DNA sequence: TGTGCCATCAGTGAGTCGGGGGGACATGAGCAGTTCTTC. This codes for CAISESGGHEQFF. The V gene is TRBV10-3, the J gene TRBJ2-1; D might be TRBD2 (6 bases). The ends were cut back, 0 bases at V and 8 bases at J, with 8 bases in the middle. Germline CDR1 is ENHRY and CDR2 is SYGVKD. The CDR3 has 13 amino acids.

There are a few counts of this clonotype. This chain joins TRBV12-3 or TRBV12-4 and TRBJ2-5; perhaps TRBD2 as D (6 bases). The CDR3 length is 15 residues. V was shortened by 7 bases and J by 5 bases, with 20 bases between the two germline ends. CDR3 sequence reads: CASTLGLRLGETQYF. As DNA, the CDR3 is TGTGCCAGCACCCTGGGACTTCGGCTCGGCGAGACCCAGTACTTC.

This clonotype was counted a few times. This chain uses TRBV7-2 with TRBJ2-7, with D perhaps TRBD2 (6 bases). CDR1 and CDR2 from the germline V gene are SGHTA and FQGNSA. The V and J ends lost 4 bases and 2 bases respectively, with 12 bases between them. This CDR3 has 14 amino acids. CDR3 in amino acids: CASSSTRGTYEQYF. In nucleotides, the CDR3 is TGTGCCAGCAGCTCGACTAGGGGTACCTACGAGCAGTACTTC.

The V and J genes are TRBV14 and TRBJ1-4; D ambiguous. Trimming cost V 3 bases and J 7 bases, with 12 bases left between them. From germline, CDR1 is SGHDN and CDR2 FVKESK. The length of the CDR3 is 14 residues. CDR3 in amino acids: CASSHKGVGEKLFF. The DNA for the CDR3 is TGTGCCAGCAGCCATAAAGGCGTAGGTGAAAAACTGTTTTTT. The full variable domain, its missing parts supplied by reference TRBV14 and TRBJ1-4, is EAGVTQFPSHSVIEKGQTVTLRCDPISGHDNLYWYRRVMGKEIKFLLHFVKESKQDESGMPNNRFLAERTGGTYSTLKVQPAELEDSGVYFCASSHKGVGEKLFFGSGTQLSVL.

J is TRBJ2-7 and V is TRBV2, with D uncertain. V lost 7 bases and J 0 bases, leaving 13 bases between the germline ends. This CDR3 spans 14 amino acids. The germline V gene encodes CDR1 SNHLY and CDR2 FYNNEI. The CDR3 nucleotides are TGTGCCAGCATCTTTGCGGACCTCTCCTACGAGCAGTACTTC. It yields the protein CASIFADLSYEQYF.

This clonotype was recorded at least ten times. The V and J genes are TRBV6-2 or TRBV6-3 and TRBJ2-7; the D gene is possibly TRBD1 (7 bases). V lost 0 bases and J lost 9, with 15 bases in between. Germline V lookup: CDR1 MNHEY, CDR2 SVGEGT. The CDR3 length is 14 residues. In DNA, the CDR3 is TGTGCCAGCAGTTACTCGGTGACTAGGGGGCGGCAGTACTTC. It codes for CASSYSVTRGRQYF.

The chain carries TRBV20-1 and TRBJ2-1; the D gene is possibly TRBD1 (6 bases). The CDR3 runs 14 residues. V was trimmed by 4 bases and J by 8 bases, leaving 18 bases between them. The germline V gene encodes CDR1 DFQATT and CDR2 SNEGSKA (reference sequence). CDR3 sequence: CSATTGQLGYEQFF. In nucleotides, the CDR3 is TGCAGTGCTACCACCGGACAGCTTGGTTATGAGCAGTTCTTC.

This clonotype was found a few times. This chain links TRBV7-2 with TRBJ2-2, with 12 bases aligning to TRBD2. Germline V lookup: CDR1 SGHTA, CDR2 FQGNSA. Losses at the gene ends were 2 bases for V and 7 bases for J; bases not matched to a gene: 5. The CDR3 spans 16 residues. The CDR3 loop is CASSLLAGGRIGELFF. Written as DNA, the CDR3 is TGTGCCAGCAGCTTACTAGCGGGGGGGCGGATCGGGGAGCTGTTTTTT.

This rearrangement joins TRBV29-1 to TRBJ2-6; D is unclear. CDR3 length equals 15 residues. V lost 2 bases and J lost 3, with 11 bases in between. Germline V gene lookup returns CDR1 SQVTM and CDR2 ANQGSEA. The CDR3 spells CSVELPVVGANVLTF. The CDR3 nucleotides read TGCAGCGTTGAACTTCCCGTGGTTGGGGCCAACGTCCTGACTTTC.

This clonotype turned up a few times. The chain carries TRBV5-6 and TRBJ1-6; D gene ambiguous. The germline V and J ends were trimmed by 2 bases and 4 bases, with 10 bases remaining between them. From germline, CDR1 is SGHDT and CDR2 YYEEEE. CDR3 size: 15 residues. This CDR3 reads CASSFRAAYNSPLHF. CDR3 nucleotide sequence: TGTGCCAGCAGCTTTAGGGCAGCATATAATTCACCCCTCCACTTT.